This is a list of T cell receptor beta chains from one sample in a study of cytomegalovirus exposure and HLA in healthy donors. The data were produced by immunoSEQ multiplex PCR, yet TCRdb's version contains in-frame clones alone and is incomplete. The table has about 180,000 clones, under 85% seen once. The sequencing sample was made of PBMCs. These TCRs come from a male donor in good health and CMV-seronegative. Each CDR3 is given without its conserved first and last residue. Some rows mark clone size as missing; the rest say once, few, many or name a class of expanded clone.

clone size	V gene	CDR3 protein
.	TRBV18	ASSPPTGAAQPSSYNEQF
.	TRBV6-5	ASSYVGLTDTQY
.	TRBV9	ASSPRQGYYEQY
.	TRBV20-1	SAGGRQPQH
.	TRBV7-3	ASSLVTSGYNEQF
once	TRBV30	AWGLGGTPREEPQH
.	TRBV2	ASSGDRAGNTIY
.	TRBV9	ASSASVGGEYGYT
.	TRBV6-1	ASSTGTGNEQF
.	TRBV6-5	ASRLTSWGNEQF
.	TRBV6-1	ASSEASGRVQQY
.	TRBV4-3	ASSQGALNTEAF
.	TRBV11-2	ASSPGTGVGNEQF
.	TRBV27	ASTAADSIKGEQF
.	TRBV6-6	ASIAGGHTGELF
few	TRBV27	ASSPDRIPGNTIY
.	TRBV7-8	ASSLRGGRTEAF
.	TRBV25-1	ASSALPGQGSYEQY
.	TRBV6-5	ASSYLTSGGPDTQY
.	TRBV2	ASSDLARSGGRRGDEQF
.	TRBV28	ASSLGFREGYT
.	TRBV28	VSSSGGSTDTQY
.	TRBV4-3	ASSQDISGGGQPQH
.	TRBV9	ASSVEGQVGDAYGYT
.	TRBV15	ATSRWTENYEQY
.	TRBV30	AWGGALPNEQF
.	TRBV5-6	ASSWNRGLDGYT
.	TRBV4-3	ASSPGPGQGRAEAF
once	TRBV15	ATSGTGAYEQY
.	TRBV29-1	SVGGDYSNQPQH
.	TRBV6-5	ASSYSAGGVYGYT
.	TRBV6-5	ASREIIPDSPLH
.	TRBV6-5	ASRQGRVSGNTIY
few	TRBV6-6	ASIISPGDEQF
.	TRBV6-1	ASSEGVLRGTQY
.	TRBV7-3	ASSLISGATDTQY
.	TRBV18	ASSPNRGPNTEAF
.	TRBV6-5	ASSIDPTLNYGYT
few	TRBV25-1	ASTSSGNTIY
.	TRBV2	ASSDSGSEQY
.	TRBV30	AWREFGSYNEQF
few	TRBV6-5	ASSYSDRSASH